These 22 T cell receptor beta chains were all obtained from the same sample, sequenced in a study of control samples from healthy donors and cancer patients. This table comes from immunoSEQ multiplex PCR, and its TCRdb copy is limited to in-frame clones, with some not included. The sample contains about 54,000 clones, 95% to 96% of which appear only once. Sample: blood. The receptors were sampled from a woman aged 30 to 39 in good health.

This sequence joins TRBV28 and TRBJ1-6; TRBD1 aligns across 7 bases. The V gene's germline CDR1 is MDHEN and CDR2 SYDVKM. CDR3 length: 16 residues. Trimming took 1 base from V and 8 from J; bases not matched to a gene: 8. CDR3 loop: CASSLSTGSLHSPLHF. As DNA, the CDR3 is TGTGCCAGCAGTTTATCGACAGGGTCTTTGCATTCACCCCTCCACTTT. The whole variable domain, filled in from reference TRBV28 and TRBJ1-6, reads DVKVTQSSRYLVKRTGEKVFLECVQDMDHENMFWYRQDPGLGLRLIYFSYDVKMKEKGDIPEGYSVSREKKERFSLILESASTNQTSMYLCASSLSTGSLHSPLHFGNGTRLTVT.

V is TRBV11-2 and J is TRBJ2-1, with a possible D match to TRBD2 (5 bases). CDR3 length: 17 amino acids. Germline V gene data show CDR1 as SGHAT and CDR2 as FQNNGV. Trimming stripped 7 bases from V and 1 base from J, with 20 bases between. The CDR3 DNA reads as TGTGCCAGCACCGATTTCCGTATAGCGAAATCCTACAATGAGCAGTTCTTC. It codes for CASTDFRIAKSYNEQFF.

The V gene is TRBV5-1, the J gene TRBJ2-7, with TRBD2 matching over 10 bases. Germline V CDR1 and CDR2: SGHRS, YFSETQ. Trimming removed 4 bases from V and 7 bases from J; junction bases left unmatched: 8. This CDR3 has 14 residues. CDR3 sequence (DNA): TGCGCCAGCAGCCTCCGGGCTAGCGGGGGAGAGCAGTACTTC. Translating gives CASSLRASGGEQYF.

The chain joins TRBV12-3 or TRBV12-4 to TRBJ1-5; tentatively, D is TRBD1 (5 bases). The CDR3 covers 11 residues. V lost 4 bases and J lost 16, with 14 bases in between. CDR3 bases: TGTGCCAGCAGTTCGGGGGGGGGATGTCATTTT. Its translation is CASSSGGGCHF.

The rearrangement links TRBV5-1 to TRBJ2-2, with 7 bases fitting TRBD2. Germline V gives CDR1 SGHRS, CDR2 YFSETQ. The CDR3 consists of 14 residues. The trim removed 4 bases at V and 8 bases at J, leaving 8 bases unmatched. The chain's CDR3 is CASSPQTSPGELFF. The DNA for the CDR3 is TGCGCCAGCAGCCCCCAGACTAGCCCGGGGGAGCTGTTTTTT.

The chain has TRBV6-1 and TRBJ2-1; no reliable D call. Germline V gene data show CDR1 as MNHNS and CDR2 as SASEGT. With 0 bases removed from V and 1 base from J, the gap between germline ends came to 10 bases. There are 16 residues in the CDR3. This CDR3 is CASSEAPADSYNEQFF. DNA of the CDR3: TGTGCCAGCAGTGAAGCGCCGGCGGATTCCTACAATGAGCAGTTCTTC.

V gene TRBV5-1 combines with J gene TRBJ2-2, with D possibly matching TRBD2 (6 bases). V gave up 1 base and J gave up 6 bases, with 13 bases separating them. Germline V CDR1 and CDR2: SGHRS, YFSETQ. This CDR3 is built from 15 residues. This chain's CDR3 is CASSLWLASAGELFF. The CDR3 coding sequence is TGCGCCAGCAGCTTGTGGCTAGCGAGTGCCGGGGAGCTGTTTTTT.

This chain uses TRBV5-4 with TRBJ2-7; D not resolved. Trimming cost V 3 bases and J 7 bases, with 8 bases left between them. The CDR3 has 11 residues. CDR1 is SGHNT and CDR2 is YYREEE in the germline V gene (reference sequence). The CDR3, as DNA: TGTGCCAGCAGCTCCCTTGGGGAGCAGTACTTC. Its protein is CASSSLGEQYF.

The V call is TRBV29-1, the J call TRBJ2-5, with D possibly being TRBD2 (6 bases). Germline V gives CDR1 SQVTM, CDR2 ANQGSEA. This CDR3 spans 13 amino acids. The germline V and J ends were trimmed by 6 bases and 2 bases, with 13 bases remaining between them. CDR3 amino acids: CSVAGPPQETQYF. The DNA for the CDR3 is TGCAGCGTGGCGGGACCCCCACAAGAGACCCAGTACTTC.

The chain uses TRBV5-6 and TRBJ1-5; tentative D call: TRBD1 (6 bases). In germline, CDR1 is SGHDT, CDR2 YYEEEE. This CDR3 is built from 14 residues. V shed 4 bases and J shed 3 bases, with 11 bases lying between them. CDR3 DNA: TGTGCCAGCAGCCTACGGGACAACAATCAGCCCCAGCATTTT. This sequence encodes CASSLRDNNQPQHF.

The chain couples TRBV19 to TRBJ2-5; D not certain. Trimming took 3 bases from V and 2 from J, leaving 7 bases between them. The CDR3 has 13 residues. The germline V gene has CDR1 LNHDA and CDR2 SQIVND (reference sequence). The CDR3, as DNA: TGTGCCAGTAGTATTACGGTGCAAGAGACCCAGTACTTC. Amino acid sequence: CASSITVQETQYF.

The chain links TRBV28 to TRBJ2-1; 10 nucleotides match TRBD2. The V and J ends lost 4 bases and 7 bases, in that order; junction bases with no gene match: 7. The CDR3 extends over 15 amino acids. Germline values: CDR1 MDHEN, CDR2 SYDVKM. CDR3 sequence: CASSSLAGEINEQFF. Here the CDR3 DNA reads TGTGCCAGCAGTTCTCTAGCGGGAGAGATAAATGAGCAGTTCTTC.

The CDR3 spells CASSHGLAGTDTQYF. CDR3 coding DNA: TGTGCCAGCAGCCATGGACTAGCGGGCACAGATACGCAGTATTTT. J is TRBJ2-3 and V is TRBV3-1 (or the pseudogene TRBV3-2), with 10 bases aligning to TRBD2. The germline CDR1 and CDR2 sequences are LGHDT and YNNKEL (reference sequence). With 3 bases clipped from V and 1 base from J, the junction kept 1 base outside the gene matches. This CDR3 contains 15 residues.

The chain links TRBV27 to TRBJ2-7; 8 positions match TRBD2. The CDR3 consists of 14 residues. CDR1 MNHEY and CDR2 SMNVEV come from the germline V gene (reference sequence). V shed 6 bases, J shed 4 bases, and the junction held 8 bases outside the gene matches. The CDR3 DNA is TGTGCCAGCAGACAGACTAGCGTTCAATACGAGCAGTACTTC. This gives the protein CASRQTSVQYEQYF.

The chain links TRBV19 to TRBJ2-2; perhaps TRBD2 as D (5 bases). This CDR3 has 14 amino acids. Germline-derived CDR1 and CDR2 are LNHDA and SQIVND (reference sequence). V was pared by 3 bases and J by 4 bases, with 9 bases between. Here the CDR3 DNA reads TGTGCCAGTAGTATGGAGGATGTCACCGGGGAGCTGTTTTTT. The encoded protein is CASSMEDVTGELFF.

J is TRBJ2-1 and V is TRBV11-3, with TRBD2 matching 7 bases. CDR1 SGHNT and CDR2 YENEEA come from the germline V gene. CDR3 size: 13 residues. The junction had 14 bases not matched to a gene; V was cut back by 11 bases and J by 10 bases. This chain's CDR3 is CARLGGRAGEQFF. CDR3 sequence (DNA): TGTGCCCGCCTGGGGGGGAGGGCCGGGGAGCAGTTCTTC.

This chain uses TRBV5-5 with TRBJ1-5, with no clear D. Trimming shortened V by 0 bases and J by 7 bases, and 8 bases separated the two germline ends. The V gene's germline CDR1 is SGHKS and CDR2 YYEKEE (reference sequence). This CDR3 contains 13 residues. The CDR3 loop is CASSLDSRQPQHF. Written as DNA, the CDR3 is TGTGCCAGCAGCTTGGACAGCAGACAGCCCCAGCATTTT.

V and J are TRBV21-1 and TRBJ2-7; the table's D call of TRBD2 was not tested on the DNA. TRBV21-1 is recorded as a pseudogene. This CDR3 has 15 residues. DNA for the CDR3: TGTGCCAGCAGCACCAGACCTAGCGGAGTCTACGAGCAGTACTTC. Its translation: CASSTRPSGVYEQYF.

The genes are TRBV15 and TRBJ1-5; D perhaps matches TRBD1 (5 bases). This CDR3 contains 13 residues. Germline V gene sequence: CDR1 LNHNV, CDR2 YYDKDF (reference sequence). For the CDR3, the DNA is TGTGCAACCGGGGGGTCGTACAATCAGCCCCAGCATTTT. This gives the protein CATGGSYNQPQHF.

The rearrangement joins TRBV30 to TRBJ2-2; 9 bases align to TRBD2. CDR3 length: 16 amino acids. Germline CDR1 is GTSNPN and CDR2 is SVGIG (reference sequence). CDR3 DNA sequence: TGTGCTTGGCGCGGGAGGGCGAGGACGAACACCGGGGAGCTGTTTTTT. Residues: CAWRGRARTNTGELFF.

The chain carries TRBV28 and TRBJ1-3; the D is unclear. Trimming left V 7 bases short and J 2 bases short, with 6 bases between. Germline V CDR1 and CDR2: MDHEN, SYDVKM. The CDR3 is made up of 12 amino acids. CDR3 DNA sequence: TGTGCCAGCATCGGCGCTGGAAACACCATATATTTT. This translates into CASIGAGNTIYF.

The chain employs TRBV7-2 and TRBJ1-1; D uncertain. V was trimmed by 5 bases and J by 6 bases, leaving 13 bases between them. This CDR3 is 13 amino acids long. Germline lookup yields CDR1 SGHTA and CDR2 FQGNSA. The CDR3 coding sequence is TGTGCCAGCAGCCGTGGTTCAATCGCTGAAGCTTTCTTT. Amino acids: CASSRGSIAEAFF.